This T cell receptor (beta chain) was profiled in a study of blood T cell repertoires in COVID-19. Produced via immunoSEQ multiplex PCR; TCRdb's table is partial and in-frame only. This sample has hundreds of thousands of clones, with 84% found just once. The CDR3 runs to 18 residues. Looked up from germline, CDR1 is LGHDT and CDR2 is YNNKEL (reference sequence). The ends lost 2 bases at V and 4 bases at J; junction bases unmatched: 16. Sequencing used PBMCs or T cells enriched from blood (not recorded which). This sequence originates from a man between 25 and 39 years old with acute COVID-19. The chain combines TRBV3-1 (or the pseudogene TRBV3-2) with TRBJ1-1; 7 nucleotides align to TRBD1. The CDR3 DNA reads TGTGCCAGCAGCCAATTCCGCGACAGGGTGGAGTGGAGCACTGAAGCTTTCTTT. Its protein product is CASSQFRDRVEWSTEAFF.